This T cell receptor beta chain was captured by sequencing in a study of technical replicates of blood from several donors. Data came from immunoSEQ multiplex PCR; TCRdb stores just in-frame clones and leaves some out. The sample has about 81,000 clones, 80% to 90% seen once; the top ten hold approximately 3.5%. The CDR3 loop spans 15 amino acids. The material sequenced was PBMCs. This receptor was obtained from a human donor in good health. Some clones in this sample may be carry-over from other donors' samples. The rearrangement joins TRBV12-1 to TRBJ2-5; the DNA was not used to check the table's D call, TRBD2. TRBV12-1 counts as a pseudogene. CDR3 amino acids: CASSFDKWLEGTQYF. The CDR3 region has the DNA TGTGCCAGCAGCTTTGATAAGTGGCTAGAGGGGACCCAGTACTTC.